The rows below give T cell receptor beta chains drawn from one sample of a study of cytomegalovirus exposure and HLA in healthy donors. Libraries were prepared by immunoSEQ multiplex PCR; TCRdb keeps only in-frame clonotypes and omits some of them. The profile shows more than 150,000 clones, more than 75% of them singletons. Sample: PBMCs. The receptors were sampled from a man aged 35 to 55 in good health and CMV-seronegative. CDR3s include the opening cysteine and the closing phenylalanine or tryptophan.

J | V | CDR3
TRBJ1-2 | TRBV5-4 | CASSDRNRLDNYGYTF
TRBJ1-1 | TRBV7-2 | CASSLGGAGAEAFF
TRBJ2-6 | TRBV5-1 | CASTQLAQGAYSGANVLTF
TRBJ1-2 | TRBV28 | CASNIGGALNYGYTF
TRBJ1-4 | TRBV4-1 | CASSQFPGQNEKLFF
TRBJ2-1 | TRBV13 | CASSTGTRMYNEQFF
TRBJ1-2 | TRBV5-4 | CASSPPPPGSYTF
TRBJ1-4 | TRBV7-8 | CASSLPGTTNEKLFF
TRBJ2-5 | TRBV11-2 | CASSFIWTGGRETQYF
TRBJ1-2 | TRBV6-5 | CASSSHRVRSYGYTF
TRBJ1-2 | TRBV9 | CASSPILGQGYGYTF
TRBJ2-5 | TRBV28 | CASSQANQETQYF
TRBJ2-3 | TRBV6-5 | CASSLIIGDTQYF
TRBJ2-7 | TRBV12-2 | CASRSGPHRQGTPYEQYF